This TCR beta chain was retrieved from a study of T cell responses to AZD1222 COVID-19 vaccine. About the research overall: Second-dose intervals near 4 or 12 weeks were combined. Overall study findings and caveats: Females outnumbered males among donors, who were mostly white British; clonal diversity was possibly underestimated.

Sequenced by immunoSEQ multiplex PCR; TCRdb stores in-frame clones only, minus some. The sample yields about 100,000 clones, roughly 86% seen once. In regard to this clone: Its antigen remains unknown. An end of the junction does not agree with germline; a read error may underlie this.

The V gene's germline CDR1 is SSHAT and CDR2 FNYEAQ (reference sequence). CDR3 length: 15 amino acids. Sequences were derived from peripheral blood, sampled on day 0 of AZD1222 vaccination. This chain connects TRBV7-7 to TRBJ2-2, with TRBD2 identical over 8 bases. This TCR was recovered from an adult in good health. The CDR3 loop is CASSPGLGATGELFF. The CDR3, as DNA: TGTGCTAGCAGCCCGGGACTAGGTGCCACCGGGGAGCTGTTTTTT.